The T cell receptor (beta chain) described here comes from a study of T-cell reconstitution after alpha-beta-depleted transplantation in children. This CDR3 has 14 residues. V lost 7 bases and J 2 bases, leaving 12 bases between the germline ends. Germline CDR1 reads SGHRS; CDR2 reads YFSETQ. The TCRbeta library incorporated unique molecular identifiers. TCRdb itself ran the PCR reads through MiXCR, one entry per CDR3 protein. The table has around 530,000 distinct CDR3 sequences, approximately 30% seen once. The sequenced sample was PBMCs from the stem cell graft donor, obtained from the stem cell graft. The chain joins TRBV5-1 to TRBJ2-2, with D hard to call. The TCR sequence derives from a human donor who donated a stem cell graft to a child with aplastic anemia. The CDR3 sequence is CASRPQTNTGELFF. The CDR3 bases are TGCGCCAGCCGACCCCAGACCAACACCGGGGAGCTGTTTTTT.